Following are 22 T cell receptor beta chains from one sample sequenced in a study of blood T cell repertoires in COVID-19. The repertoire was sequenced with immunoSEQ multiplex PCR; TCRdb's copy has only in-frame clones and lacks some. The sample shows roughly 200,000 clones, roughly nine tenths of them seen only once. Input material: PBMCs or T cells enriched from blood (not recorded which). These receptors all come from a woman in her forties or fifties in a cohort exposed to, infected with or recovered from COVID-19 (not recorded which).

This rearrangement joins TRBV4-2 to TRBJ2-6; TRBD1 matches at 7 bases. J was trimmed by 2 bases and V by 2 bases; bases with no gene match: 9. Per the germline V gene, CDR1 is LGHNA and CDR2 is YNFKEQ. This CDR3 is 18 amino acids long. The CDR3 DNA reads TGTGCCAGCAGCCAACGGGACAGCGAGGGGCCTGGGGCCAACGTCCTGACTTTC. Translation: CASSQRDSEGPGANVLTF.

The CDR3 protein is CASSMDREAGRNIQYF. DNA of the CDR3: TGTGCCAGCAGCATGGACCGCGAGGCGGGGAGAAACATTCAGTACTTC. The gene calls are TRBV5-4 and TRBJ2-4; perhaps TRBD2 as D (6 bases). Germline V gene sequence: CDR1 SGHNT, CDR2 YYREEE (reference sequence). Deletions cut 4 bases from V and 6 bases from J, with 20 bases between. The CDR3 is made up of 16 amino acids.

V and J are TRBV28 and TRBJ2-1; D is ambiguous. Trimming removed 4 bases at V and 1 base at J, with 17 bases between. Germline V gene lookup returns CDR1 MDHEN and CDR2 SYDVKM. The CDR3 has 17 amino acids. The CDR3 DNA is TGTGCCAGCAGTTCAGAGAGGAAGGTCGGGTCCTACAATGAGCAGTTCTTC. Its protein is CASSSERKVGSYNEQFF.

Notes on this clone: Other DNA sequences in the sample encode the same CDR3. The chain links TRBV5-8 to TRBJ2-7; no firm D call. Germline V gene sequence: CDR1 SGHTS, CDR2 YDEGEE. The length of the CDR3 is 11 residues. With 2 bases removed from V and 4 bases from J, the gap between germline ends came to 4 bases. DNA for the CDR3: TGTGCCAGCAGCTTTCGGTACGAGCAGTACTTC. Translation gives CASSFRYEQYF.

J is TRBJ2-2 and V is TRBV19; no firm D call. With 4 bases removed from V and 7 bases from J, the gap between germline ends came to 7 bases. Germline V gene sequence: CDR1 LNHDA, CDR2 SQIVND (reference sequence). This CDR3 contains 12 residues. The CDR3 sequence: CASSNFYGELFF. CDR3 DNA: TGTGCCAGTAGTAATTTCTACGGGGAGCTGTTTTTT.

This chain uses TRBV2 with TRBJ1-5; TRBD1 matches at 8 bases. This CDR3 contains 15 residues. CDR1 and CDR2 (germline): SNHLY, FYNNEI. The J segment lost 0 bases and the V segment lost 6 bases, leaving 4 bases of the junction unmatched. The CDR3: CASRGDRYSNQPQHF. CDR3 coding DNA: TGTGCCAGCAGGGGGGACAGGTATAGCAATCAGCCCCAGCATTTT.

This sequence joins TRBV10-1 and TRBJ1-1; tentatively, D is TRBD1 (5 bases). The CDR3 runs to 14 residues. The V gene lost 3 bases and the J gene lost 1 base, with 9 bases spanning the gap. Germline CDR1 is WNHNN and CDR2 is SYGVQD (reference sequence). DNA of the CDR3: TGCGCCAGCAGTGACAGGGAAGGGAACACTGAAGCTTTCTTT. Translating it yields CASSDREGNTEAFF.

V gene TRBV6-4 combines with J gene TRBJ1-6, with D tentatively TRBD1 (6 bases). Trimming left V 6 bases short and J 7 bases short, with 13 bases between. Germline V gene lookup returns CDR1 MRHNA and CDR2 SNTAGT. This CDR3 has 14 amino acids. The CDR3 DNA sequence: TGTGCCAGCAGGACACAGGGCGGGAATTCACCCCTCCACTTT. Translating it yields CASRTQGGNSPLHF.

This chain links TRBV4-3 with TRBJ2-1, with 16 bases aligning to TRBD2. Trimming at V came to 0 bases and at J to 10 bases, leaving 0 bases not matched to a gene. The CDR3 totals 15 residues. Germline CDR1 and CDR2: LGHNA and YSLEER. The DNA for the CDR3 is TGCGCCAGCAGCCAAGAGGGACTAGCGGGGGGGGAGCAGTTCTTC. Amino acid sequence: CASSQEGLAGGEQFF.

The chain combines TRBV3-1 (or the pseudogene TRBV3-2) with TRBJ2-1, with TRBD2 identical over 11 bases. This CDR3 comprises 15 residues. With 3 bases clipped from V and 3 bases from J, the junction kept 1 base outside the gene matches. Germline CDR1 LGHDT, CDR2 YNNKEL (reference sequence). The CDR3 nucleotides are TGTGCCAGCAGCCATAGCGGGGGGGGCTACAATGAGCAGTTCTTC. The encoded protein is CASSHSGGGYNEQFF.

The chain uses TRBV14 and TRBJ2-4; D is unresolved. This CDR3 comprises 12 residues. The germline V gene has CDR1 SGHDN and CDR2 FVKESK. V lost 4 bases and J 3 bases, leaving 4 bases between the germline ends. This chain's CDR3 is CASSPHKNIQYF. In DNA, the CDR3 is TGTGCCAGCAGCCCCCACAAAAACATTCAGTACTTC.

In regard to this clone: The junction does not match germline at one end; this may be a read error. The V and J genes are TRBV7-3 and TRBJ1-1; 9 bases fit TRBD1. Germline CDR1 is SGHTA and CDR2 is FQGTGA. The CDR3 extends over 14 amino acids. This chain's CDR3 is CASSLTGTGTEAFF. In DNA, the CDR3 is TGTGCCAGCAGCCTAACCGGGACAGGGACTGAAGCTTTCTTT. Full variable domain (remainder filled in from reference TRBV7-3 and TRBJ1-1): GAGVSQTPSNKVTEKGKYVELRCDPISGHTALYWYRQSLGQGPEFLIYFQGTGAADDSGLPNDRFFAVRPEGSVSTLKIQRTERGDSAVYLCASSLTGTGTEAFFGQGTRLTVV.

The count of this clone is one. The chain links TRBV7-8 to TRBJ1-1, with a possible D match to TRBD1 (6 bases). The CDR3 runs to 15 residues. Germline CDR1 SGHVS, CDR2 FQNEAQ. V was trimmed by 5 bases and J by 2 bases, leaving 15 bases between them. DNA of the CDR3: TGTGCCAGCAGCCCACCCGACAGGAGCAACACTGAAGCTTTCTTT. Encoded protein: CASSPPDRSNTEAFF.

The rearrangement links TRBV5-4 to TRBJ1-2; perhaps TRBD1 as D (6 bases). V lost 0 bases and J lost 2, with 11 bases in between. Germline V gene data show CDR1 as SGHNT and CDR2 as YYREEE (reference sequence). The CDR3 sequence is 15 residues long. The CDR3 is CASSLGNRENYGYTF. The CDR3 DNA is TGTGCCAGCAGCTTGGGGAACAGGGAAAACTATGGCTACACCTTC. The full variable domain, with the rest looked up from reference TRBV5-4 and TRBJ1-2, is ETGVTQSPTHLIKTRGQQVTLRCSSQSGHNTVSWYQQALGQGPQFIFQYYREEENGRGNFPPRFSGLQFPNYSSELNVNALELDDSALYLCASSLGNRENYGYTFGSGTRLTVV.

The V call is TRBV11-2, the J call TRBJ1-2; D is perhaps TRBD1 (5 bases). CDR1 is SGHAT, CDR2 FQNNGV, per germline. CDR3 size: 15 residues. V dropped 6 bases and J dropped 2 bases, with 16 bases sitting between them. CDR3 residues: CASRTVGGANYGYTF. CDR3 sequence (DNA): TGTGCCAGCAGGACCGTCGGAGGGGCCAACTATGGCTACACCTTC.

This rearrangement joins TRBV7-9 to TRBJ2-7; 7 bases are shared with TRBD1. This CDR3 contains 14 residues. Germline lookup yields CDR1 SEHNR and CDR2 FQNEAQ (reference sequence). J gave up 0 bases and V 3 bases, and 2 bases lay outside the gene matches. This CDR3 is CASSFDRDSYEQYF. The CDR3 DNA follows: TGTGCCAGCAGCTTCGACAGGGACTCCTACGAGCAGTACTTC.

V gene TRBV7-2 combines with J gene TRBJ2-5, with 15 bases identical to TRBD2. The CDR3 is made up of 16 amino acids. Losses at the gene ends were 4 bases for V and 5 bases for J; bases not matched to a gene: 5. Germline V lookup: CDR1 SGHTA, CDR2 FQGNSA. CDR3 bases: TGTGCCAGCAGCTCCGGACTAGCGGGGGGGTATGAGACCCAGTACTTC. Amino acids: CASSSGLAGGYETQYF.

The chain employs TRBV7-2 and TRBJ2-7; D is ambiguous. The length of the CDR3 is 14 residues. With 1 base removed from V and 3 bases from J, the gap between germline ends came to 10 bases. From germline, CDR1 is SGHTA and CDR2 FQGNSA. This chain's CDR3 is CASSLGRPLYEQYF. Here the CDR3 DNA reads TGTGCCAGCAGCTTAGGGCGGCCCCTCTACGAGCAGTACTTC.

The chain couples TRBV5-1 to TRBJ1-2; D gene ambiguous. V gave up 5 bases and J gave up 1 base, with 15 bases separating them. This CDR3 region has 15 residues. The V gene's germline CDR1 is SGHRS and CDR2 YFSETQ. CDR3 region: CASSFIGRDNYGYTF. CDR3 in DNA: TGCGCCAGCAGTTTTATTGGACGGGATAACTATGGCTACACCTTC.

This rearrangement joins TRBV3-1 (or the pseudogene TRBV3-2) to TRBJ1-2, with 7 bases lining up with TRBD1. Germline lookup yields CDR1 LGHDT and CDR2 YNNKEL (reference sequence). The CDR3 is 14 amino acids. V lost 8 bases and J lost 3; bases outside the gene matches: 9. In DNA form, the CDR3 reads TGTGCCAGCGAACTCAGGGGGGTCGACTATGGCTACACCTTC. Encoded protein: CASELRGVDYGYTF.

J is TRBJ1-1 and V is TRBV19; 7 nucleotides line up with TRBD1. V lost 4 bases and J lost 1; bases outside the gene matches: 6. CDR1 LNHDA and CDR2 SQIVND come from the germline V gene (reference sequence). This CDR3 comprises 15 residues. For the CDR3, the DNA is TGTGCCAGTAGTAAGCTGGGACAGACGAACACTGAAGCTTTCTTT. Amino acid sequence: CASSKLGQTNTEAFF.

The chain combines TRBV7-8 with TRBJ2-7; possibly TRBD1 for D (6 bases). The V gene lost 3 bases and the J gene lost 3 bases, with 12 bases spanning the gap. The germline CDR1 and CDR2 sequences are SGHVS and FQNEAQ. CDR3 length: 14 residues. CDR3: CASSLATGRYEQYF. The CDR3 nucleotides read TGTGCCAGCAGCTTGGCGACAGGTCGCTACGAGCAGTACTTC.